A selection of T cell receptor beta chains follows, all from one sample in a study of regulatory T cells in long-lasting Graves disease. In TCRdb, the multiplex PCR reads were re-called with MiXCR into one record per CDR3 protein. There are some 370,000 distinct CDR3 sequences in the sample; 20% to 25% occur only once, and around 21% lies in the top ten. The sequenced sample was peripheral blood mononuclear cells (PBMCs), obtained when the disease was refractory, from a patient treated with antithyroid drugs. The receptors stem from a female donor with Graves disease. Both conserved end residues are part of each CDR3. D genes are given only for firm matches. Only some rows state a clone size, as once, few, many or a class for expanded clones.

V gene,clone size,J gene,D gene,CDR3 DNA,CDR3 protein
TRBV6-5,many,TRBJ2-5,.,TGTGCCAGCAGTTACGGGGAGACCCAGTACTTC,CASSYGETQYF
TRBV12-3/TRBV12-4,few,TRBJ1-1,.,TGTGCCAGCAGTTACGCAGGGAACACTAAAGCTTTCTTT,CASSYAGNTKAFF
TRBV27,many,TRBJ1-1,TRBD1,TGTGCCAGCAGTCCCGGGACAGGGCGAACTGAAGCTTTCTTT,CASSPGTGRTEAFF
TRBV7-9,.,TRBJ2-2,.,TGTGCCAGCACGTACACGGCCGGGGAGCTGTTTTTT,CASTYTAGELFF
TRBV7-9,.,TRBJ2-3,.,TGTGCCAGCCTCAAGGGGAGCACAGATACGCAGTATTTT,CASLKGSTDTQYF
TRBV12-5,few,TRBJ1-1,.,TGTGCTAGTGGGGACACTACTGCCATGAACACTGAAGCTTTCTTT,CASGDTTAMNTEAFF
TRBV28,many,TRBJ2-5,.,TGTGCCACCACGCTTGGAATTCGGGAGACCCAGTACTTC,CATTLGIRETQYF
TRBV12-3/TRBV12-4,many,TRBJ1-5,.,TGTGCCAGCAGTTTGGGTCAGCCCCAGCATTTT,CASSLGQPQHF
TRBV7-9,.,TRBJ1-2,.,TGTGCCAGCAGATATACCGAGGGGGATGGCTACACCTTC,CASRYTEGDGYTF
TRBV28,few,TRBJ1-5,.,TGTGCCAGCAGTTTCCTAAACAAGGGGTATCATCAGCCCCAGCATTTT,CASSFLNKGYHQPQHF
TRBV29-1,many,TRBJ1-4,TRBD1,TGCAGCGTGCTGACAGGGAATGAAAAACTGTTTTTT,CSVLTGNEKLFF
TRBV24-1,once,TRBJ2-6,TRBD1,TGTGCCACCAGTGAACCGGGACAGGGGGTAGGAGGGGCCAACGTCCTGACTTTC,CATSEPGQGVGGANVLTF
TRBV11-2,.,TRBJ2-7,.,TGTGCCAGCAGCTTAGGACCCGGTCCCTACGAGCAGTACTTC,CASSLGPGPYEQYF
TRBV7-2,.,TRBJ2-1,.,TGTGCCAGCAGCTTCCTGGGGGACAATGAGCAGTTCTTC,CASSFLGDNEQFF
TRBV7-2,many,TRBJ2-7,.,TGTGCCAGCAGCTTATACCCGGTGGAGCAGCCGTACTTC,CASSLYPVEQPYF
TRBV3-1,many,TRBJ2-1,TRBD2,TGTGCCAGCAGCCAACGGGGACTAGCGGGATCCAATGAGCAGTTCTTC,CASSQRGLAGSNEQFF
TRBV12-3/TRBV12-4,few,TRBJ2-1,.,TGTGCCAGCAGTCAGGGGATGATCAATGAGCAGTTCTTC,CASSQGMINEQFF
TRBV6-1,few,TRBJ2-6,.,TGTGCCAGCAGTCCGAGAGAGCCGGGACCGTACTCTGGGGCCAACGTCCTGACTTTC,CASSPREPGPYSGANVLTF
TRBV5-8,.,TRBJ2-3,.,TGTGCCAGCAGCTTGGGTTATACTAGCACAGATACGCAGTATTTT,CASSLGYTSTDTQYF
TRBV12-3/TRBV12-4,few,TRBJ2-5,.,TGTGCCAGCAGTACAACGGAGACCCAGTACTTC,CASSTTETQYF
TRBV29-1,.,TRBJ2-5,TRBD2,TGCAGCGTTGAAGATTTCGAGACTAGCGGGAGATACCAAGAGACCCAGTACTTC,CSVEDFETSGRYQETQYF
TRBV7-9,many,TRBJ1-2,.,TGTGCCAGCAGCTTACCTCGGGGCTATGGCTACACCTTC,CASSLPRGYGYTF
TRBV20-1,many,TRBJ1-1,TRBD1,TGCAGTGCTAGAGGGGAAACAGGGGGAGCAACAATGAACACTGAAGCTTTCTTT,CSARGETGGATMNTEAFF
TRBV11-2,many,TRBJ2-5,TRBD1,TGTGCCAGCAGCCCACAACAGGGGCCAAGAGAGACCCAGTACTTC,CASSPQQGPRETQYF
TRBV7-2,many,TRBJ2-5,.,TGTGCCAGCAGCTTAGTCGGCAGGGCGGGAGAGACCCAGTACTTC,CASSLVGRAGETQYF
TRBV7-2,.,TRBJ1-3,.,TGTGCCAGCAGCCGACGGGACTCTGGAAACACCATATATTTT,CASSRRDSGNTIYF
TRBV5-1,few,TRBJ1-1,.,TGCGCCAGCAGCTCAGATCCAACCTCTGAAGCTTTCTTT,CASSSDPTSEAFF
TRBV19,.,TRBJ2-4,.,TGTGCCAGTAGTATAGCGCCCCAGGGGGAGGCATCCCTAGCCAAAAACATTCAGTACTTC,CASSIAPQGEASLAKNIQYF
TRBV28,.,TRBJ2-1,TRBD2,TGTGCCAGCAGTAAAGCGGGAGCCCCCTACAATGAGCAGTTCTTC,CASSKAGAPYNEQFF
TRBV12-3/TRBV12-4,many,TRBJ2-2,TRBD2,TGTGCCAGCACCCATGAGGGACTAGCGGGAGCCGGGGAGCTGTTTTTT,CASTHEGLAGAGELFF
TRBV11-2,many,TRBJ1-2,TRBD1,TGTGCCAGCAGCCTCGGGACAGTATACGACTATGGCTACACCTTC,CASSLGTVYDYGYTF
TRBV6-1,few,TRBJ2-7,.,TGTGCCAGCAGTGAAAGCCTACTACGCGAGCAGTACTTC,CASSESLLREQYF
TRBV15,few,TRBJ1-6,TRBD1,TGTGCCACCAGCAGATTGACAGGGTCTACTAATTCACCCCTCCACTTT,CATSRLTGSTNSPLHF
TRBV7-3,.,TRBJ2-3,TRBD2,TGTGCCAGCAGCTTAATAGCGGGAGGTCGGTCGGCAGATACGCAGTATTTT,CASSLIAGGRSADTQYF
TRBV7-2,.,TRBJ1-3,TRBD1,TGTGCCAGCAGCTTATATGATAGGACAGGGATTAAGGACTCTGGAAACACCATATATTTT,CASSLYDRTGIKDSGNTIYF
TRBV19,few,TRBJ1-1,TRBD1,TGTGCCAGTAGTATACCGACAGGGTTGAGGAACACTGAAGCTTTCTTT,CASSIPTGLRNTEAFF
TRBV3-1,few,TRBJ2-5,TRBD2,TGTGCCAGCGGCCAAGTCGGAGCGGGAATAGGGGAGACCCAGTACTTC,CASGQVGAGIGETQYF
TRBV7-2,.,TRBJ2-3,.,TGTGCCAGCAGCTCCCTTGATAGGAATACGCAGTATTTT,CASSSLDRNTQYF
TRBV20-1,.,TRBJ2-3,.,TGCAGTGCTAGTCTCTTTATTACCGTCGATACGCAGTATTTT,CSASLFITVDTQYF
TRBV20-1,few,TRBJ2-7,TRBD1,TGCAGTGCTAGAGATCCTCAGGGGGTGAGGTACGAGCAGTACTTC,CSARDPQGVRYEQYF
TRBV3-1,.,TRBJ1-4,.,TGTGCCAGCAGCCTCGGTTTAAGTGAAAAACTGTTTTTT,CASSLGLSEKLFF
TRBV5-4,many,TRBJ2-5,TRBD2,TGTGCCAGCAGCTTGTTGGCTAGCGGGATGGAGACCCAGTACTTC,CASSLLASGMETQYF
TRBV29-1,.,TRBJ1-1,.,TGCAGCGTTTTAGGGATGGAAACTGAAGCTTTCTTT,CSVLGMETEAFF
TRBV4-1,.,TRBJ2-7,.,TGCGCCAGCAGCCACCCTACACCCGGGGACTACGAGCAGTACTTC,CASSHPTPGDYEQYF
TRBV6-1,.,TRBJ2-7,.,TGTGCCAGCAGTAGCGGACCGAACTCCTACGAGCAGTACTTC,CASSSGPNSYEQYF
TRBV7-2,many,TRBJ2-7,.,TGTGCCAGCAGCTTAAGCAGGTCTTTCCGCGAGCAGTACTTC,CASSLSRSFREQYF
TRBV5-1,.,TRBJ1-4,.,TGCGCCAGCAGCTTGGAGGGGGGTAATGAAAAACTGTTTTTT,CASSLEGGNEKLFF
TRBV27,.,TRBJ1-4,.,TGTGCCAGCAGCCCAAGCGGGGGGGAAAATCGACTGTTTTTT,CASSPSGGENRLFF
TRBV20-1,few,TRBJ2-1,.,TGCAGTGCTAGAGATAGGGAGGTATACAATGAGCAGTTCTTC,CSARDREVYNEQFF
TRBV12-3/TRBV12-4,few,TRBJ2-6,TRBD1,TGTGCCAGCAGACAGGGGGACCCTGGGGCCAACGTCCTGACTTTC,CASRQGDPGANVLTF
TRBV12-3/TRBV12-4,many,TRBJ2-7,.,TGTGCCAGCAGTTTGGGGGACATTTCCTACGAGCAGTACTTC,CASSLGDISYEQYF